The entry that follows covers one TCR beta chain sequence. Antigen specificity is unknown. These data come from a study of metastatic and nonmetastatic thyroid tumors. Study context: The study looked at repertoires side by side in blood and in tumor or nodule tissue from malignant and benign thyroid patients.

Treatment of any kind had been given to no patient before thyroid surgery. Overall study findings and caveats: A significant increase in TCR beta diversity was reportedly seen in malignant thyroid tumors relative to benign nodules, in blood and tumor.

Under the authors' procedure: Building a distant-metastasis classifier for papillary thyroid cancer drew on CDR3 differences across clinicopathological groups. TCRdb re-analyzed the PCR reads through MiXCR. It is TCRdb's table, rather than the study itself, that gives the V and J calls and clone size. The repertoire holds about 69,000 clones, 13% to 15% seen once, with 5% to 8% in the top ten. Specimen: blood. The sequence derives from a male donor with papillary thyroid cancer or a benign thyroid nodule (not recorded which). Some clones in this sample may be carry-over from other donors' samples.

The CDR3 sequence is CASSAEDRLSYEQYF. The CDR3 DNA follows: TGTGCCAGCAGTGCGGAGGACAGGTTATCCTACGAGCAGTACTTC. This rearrangement joins TRBV6-1 to TRBJ2-7; 7 bases fit TRBD1. This CDR3 is built from 15 residues. V lost 4 bases and J lost 1; bases outside the gene matches: 7. In germline, CDR1 is MNHNS, CDR2 SASEGT.